This T cell receptor (beta chain) was documented in a study of T cell repertoires in cytomegalovirus infection. This clonotype was recorded many times. TCRdb re-called the reads with MiXCR, one entry per CDR3 protein. The table records around 210,000 distinct CDR3 sequences, approximately 6.7% of them present only once. This CDR3 spans 12 amino acids. Deletions cut 5 bases from V and 10 bases from J, with 9 bases between. This chain links TRBV12-3 or TRBV12-4 with TRBJ1-6; tentatively, D is TRBD1 (5 bases). What was sequenced was PBMCs. This clonotype was obtained from a human donor in good health (CMV status not recorded). Some clones in this sample may be carry-over from other donors' samples. The CDR3 sequence: CASSPGASPLHF. The CDR3 nucleotides are TGTGCCAGCAGTCCCGGGGCCTCACCCCTCCACTTT.